This T cell receptor (beta chain) was sequenced for a study of shared clonotypes between healthy human individuals. Trimming took 6 bases from V and 2 from J, leaving 14 bases between them. Germline loops: CDR1 MDHEN, CDR2 SYDVKM. This CDR3 contains 15 residues. Execution of the assay was at deep level. Loaded into unsorted PBMC replicate PCRs was roughly 310 ng DNA, some 30,000 T cell genomes. Researchers sequenced unsorted PBMC DNA using ten immunoSEQ deep assay plates. Under the authors' procedure: Filtering differed for immunoSEQ, which gave only junction sequences without quality scores. Generated by immunoSEQ multiplex PCR, the TCRdb table keeps only in-frame clones and is missing some. That table supplies the V and J calls and clone size; D and trimming were determined from the DNA. The table has around 430,000 clones, 79% seen once; the top ten hold approximately 13%. About this clone: Other DNA sequences within the sample encode an identical CDR3.

Sequencing was carried out using PBMCs. The TCR originated in a woman aged 40 to 49 in good health. Some clones in this sample may be carry-over from other donors' samples. The J gene is TRBJ1-5, the V gene TRBV28; D remains unclear. This chain's CDR3 is CASSPAIGGNQPQHF. The CDR3 DNA follows: TGTGCCAGCAGCCCCGCAATCGGTGGCAATCAGCCCCAGCATTTT.